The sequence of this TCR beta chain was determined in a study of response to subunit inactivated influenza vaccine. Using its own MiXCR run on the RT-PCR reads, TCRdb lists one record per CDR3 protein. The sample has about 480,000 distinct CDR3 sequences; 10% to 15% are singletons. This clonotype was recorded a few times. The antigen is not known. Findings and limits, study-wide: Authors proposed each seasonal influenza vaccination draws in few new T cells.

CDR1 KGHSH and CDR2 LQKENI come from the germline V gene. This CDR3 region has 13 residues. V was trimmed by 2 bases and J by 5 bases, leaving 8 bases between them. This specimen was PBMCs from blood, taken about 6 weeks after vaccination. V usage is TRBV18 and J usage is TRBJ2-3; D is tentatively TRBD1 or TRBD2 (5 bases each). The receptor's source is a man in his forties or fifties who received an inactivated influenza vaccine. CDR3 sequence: CASSPKGRDTQYF. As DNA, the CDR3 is TGTGCCAGCTCACCAAAGGGGAGAGATACGCAGTATTTT.